The rows below give T cell receptor beta chains drawn from one sample of a study of T-cell memory formation after mild COVID-19. From the 5' RACE reads, TCRdb called clonotypes with MiXCR, one entry per CDR3 protein. The sample shows around 90,000 distinct CDR3 sequences, about an eighth of them seen only once. The specimen was PBMCs or a T cell subset sorted from them (not recorded which). The source is an adult woman who had mild COVID-19 (a few samples of this study predate the infection). Cell type and time point are not known. Each CDR3 is given with its conserved first and last residue. Each record gives: CDR3 length, V gene, D gene, J gene, clone size, CDR3 protein, CDR3 DNA. The D gene is left open where the match is weak. Only some rows state a clone size, as once, few, many or a class for expanded clones.

15	TRBV20-1	TRBD2	TRBJ2-3	NA	CSARDRGLGKDTQYF	TGCAGTGCTAGAGATCGGGGACTAGGGAAAGATACGCAGTATTTT
11	TRBV12-3/TRBV12-4	NA	TRBJ2-7	NA	CASSYNHEQYF	TGTGCCAGCAGTTACAACCACGAGCAGTACTTC
16	TRBV6-2/TRBV6-3	TRBD1	TRBJ2-3	many	CASSPYRDRGRDTQYF	TGTGCCAGCAGTCCATACCGGGACAGGGGCCGCGATACGCAGTATTTT
14	TRBV9	TRBD2	TRBJ2-5	NA	CASSPGGGQETQYF	TGTGCCAGCAGCCCGGGAGGGGGTCAAGAGACCCAGTACTTC
14	TRBV7-6	TRBD1	TRBJ1-1	NA	CASSLEGQPDEAFF	TGTGCCAGCAGCTTGGAGGGACAGCCGGATGAAGCTTTCTTT
11	TRBV12-3/TRBV12-4	NA	TRBJ2-1	many	CASTQSNEQFF	TGTGCCAGCACCCAAAGCAATGAGCAGTTCTTC
14	TRBV30	NA	TRBJ2-7	once	CAWSPQIGSYEQYF	TGTGCCTGGAGTCCCCAAATCGGGAGCTACGAGCAGTACTTC
12	TRBV20-1	TRBD2	TRBJ2-7	few	CSARGLAYEQYF	TGCAGTGCTAGGGGACTAGCCTACGAGCAGTACTTC
10	TRBV10-3	NA	TRBJ2-3	few	CALDTDTQYF	TGTGCCTTAGACACAGATACGCAGTATTTT
17	TRBV20-1	TRBD2	TRBJ2-7	few	CSARDIGSGRAWDEQYF	TGCAGTGCTAGAGATATCGGGAGCGGGAGAGCCTGGGACGAGCAGTACTTC
11	TRBV7-9	NA	TRBJ1-2	NA	CASNPPYGYTF	TGTGCCAGCAACCCACCCTATGGCTACACCTTC
15	TRBV4-1	NA	TRBJ2-5	few	CASSLLLGVGETQYF	TGCGCCAGCAGCCTCTTATTGGGGGTGGGGGAGACCCAGTACTTC
13	TRBV24-1	NA	TRBJ2-1	few	CATSGSGKGEQFF	TGTGCCACCAGTGGTTCAGGGAAGGGTGAGCAGTTCTTC
15	TRBV7-9	NA	TRBJ2-7	many	CASSQRDRGDYEQYF	TGTGCCAGCAGCCAAAGAGATCGGGGCGACTACGAGCAGTACTTC
14	TRBV6-1	NA	TRBJ2-1	few	CASSSRTLYNEQFF	TGTGCCAGCAGTTCCCGGACGCTTTACAATGAGCAGTTCTTC
15	TRBV27	TRBD1	TRBJ1-2	NA	CASSLTRRGPDGYTF	TGTGCCAGCAGCTTAACCCGCAGGGGGCCAGATGGCTACACCTTC
15	TRBV18	NA	TRBJ2-1	few	CASSRPTDFYNEQFF	TGTGCCAGCTCCCGCCCCACGGACTTCTACAATGAGCAGTTCTTC
13	TRBV27	TRBD1	TRBJ2-7	NA	CASSWGTVYEQYF	TGTGCCAGCAGTTGGGGGACAGTCTACGAGCAGTACTTC
16	TRBV11-3	NA	TRBJ2-1	few	CASSLREPDLSAEQFF	TGTGCCAGCAGCTTACGGGAACCCGACCTCAGTGCTGAGCAGTTCTTC
17	TRBV12-3/TRBV12-4	NA	TRBJ2-7	NA	CASSSTVYQRVSYEQYF	TGTGCCAGCAGTTCCACCGTTTATCAGCGAGTCTCCTACGAGCAGTACTTC
12	TRBV29-1	NA	TRBJ2-5	many	CSVYAGGATQYF	TGCAGCGTTTACGCTGGGGGGGCCACCCAGTACTTC
14	TRBV7-2	NA	TRBJ2-7	NA	CASSLEGLASEQYF	TGTGCCAGCAGCTTAGAGGGGCTAGCAAGCGAGCAGTACTTC
13	TRBV5-6	NA	TRBJ2-7	few	CASSLGSPLEQYF	TGTGCCAGCAGCTTGGGTTCTCCTCTCGAGCAGTACTTC
13	TRBV12-3/TRBV12-4	NA	TRBJ2-7	few	CASSGPGSYEQYF	TGTGCCAGCAGCGGGCCCGGTTCCTACGAGCAGTACTTC